These 10 T cell receptor beta chains were sequenced from one sample in a study of neurological immune-mediated disorders. Each CDR3 protein gets one entry after TCRdb re-called the 5' RACE reads with MiXCR. The sample shows roughly 19,000 distinct CDR3 sequences, 15% of them seen only once. Sample: PBMCs. The origin of the receptors is a female donor with HTLV-1-associated myelopathy (HAM/TSP).

This clonotype was seen repeatedly, ten times or more. This chain joins TRBV15 and TRBJ2-4, with no clear D. The CDR3 totals 13 residues. Germline V gives CDR1 LNHNV, CDR2 YYDKDF (reference sequence). The V gene lost 1 base and the J gene lost 3 bases, with 4 bases spanning the gap. CDR3 sequence reads: CATSRGDKNIQYF. CDR3 nucleotide sequence: TGTGCCACCAGCAGAGGGGACAAAAACATTCAGTACTTC.

This clonotype was seen ten or more times. This rearrangement joins TRBV20-1 to TRBJ2-7, with 8 positions matching TRBD2. The trim removed 0 bases at V and 7 bases at J, leaving 8 bases unmatched. In germline, CDR1 is DFQATT, CDR2 SNEGSKA (reference sequence). This CDR3 region has 14 residues. CDR3 loop: CSARENRAGGEQYF. Written as DNA, the CDR3 is TGCAGTGCTAGAGAAAACAGGGCGGGAGGAGAGCAGTACTTC.

The chain recombines TRBV6-2 or TRBV6-3 with TRBJ2-6; D remains ambiguous. V lost 11 bases and J 0 bases, leaving 5 bases between the germline ends. The CDR3 covers 12 residues. Germline CDR1 is MNHEY and CDR2 is SVGEGT. In nucleotides, the CDR3 is TGTGCCTCCGACTCTGGGGCCAACGTCCTGACTTTC. Amino acids: CASDSGANVLTF.

Ten or more counts support this clonotype. The chain recombines TRBV3-1 with TRBJ2-7; 9 bases align to TRBD1. The CDR3 length is 14 residues. V lost 1 base and J lost 3; bases outside the gene matches: 1. Germline V gene data show CDR1 as LGHDT and CDR2 as YNNKEL (reference sequence). CDR3 in DNA: TGTGCCAGCAGCCAAGGACAGGGGGACTACGAGCAGTACTTC. The encoded protein is CASSQGQGDYEQYF.

This clonotype occurred many times. The rearrangement joins TRBV20-1 to TRBJ2-1; the D gene is possibly TRBD2 (5 bases). Germline loops: CDR1 DFQATT, CDR2 SNEGSKA (reference sequence). V was trimmed by 0 bases and J by 3 bases, leaving 15 bases between them. The CDR3 totals 16 residues. The CDR3 here is CSARDLAGPFYNEQFF. The CDR3, as DNA: TGCAGTGCTAGAGACCTCGCGGGCCCCTTCTACAATGAGCAGTTCTTC.

In this sample, this clonotype turned up many times. The chain recombines TRBV5-1 with TRBJ2-5; 8 bases fit TRBD1. The CDR3 has 13 amino acids. V was pared by 3 bases and J by 7 bases, with 5 bases of the junction left unmatched. Germline CDR1 and CDR2: SGHRS and YFSETQ. The CDR3 loop reads CASSWTGYSTQYF. As DNA, the CDR3 is TGCGCCAGCAGCTGGACAGGGTACTCGACCCAGTACTTC.

The V and J genes are TRBV19 and TRBJ2-3, with TRBD2 identical over 7 bases. This CDR3 comprises 13 residues. Germline CDR1 reads LNHDA; CDR2 reads SQIVND (reference sequence). The V segment lost 7 bases and the J segment 4 bases; nucleotides outside the gene matches: 5. The CDR3 DNA reads TGTGCCAGTAACGGCGGGGGAGCAGATACGCAGTATTTT. As protein: CASNGGGADTQYF. Looking up the rest from reference TRBV19 and TRBJ2-3 gives the full variable domain: DGGITQSPKYLFRKEGQNVTLSCEQNLNHDAMYWYRQDPGQGLRLIYYSQIVNDFQKGDIAEGYSVSREKKESFPLTVTSAQKNPTAFYLCASNGGGADTQYFGPGTRLTVL.

This clonotype was seen many times. The chain uses TRBV5-6 and TRBJ1-6, with 9 bases matching TRBD1. V lost 5 bases and J lost 10; bases outside the gene matches: 7. This CDR3 has 14 residues. Looked up from germline, CDR1 is SGHDT and CDR2 is YYEEEE. CDR3 protein: CASRRGTGKSPLHF. The CDR3 DNA reads as TGTGCCAGCAGACGTGGGACAGGGAAATCACCCCTCCACTTT.

This chain joins TRBV19 and TRBJ1-4, with D possibly being TRBD1 (6 bases). Germline CDR1 and CDR2: LNHDA and SQIVND (reference sequence). CDR3 size: 14 residues. The germline V and J ends were trimmed by 4 bases and 0 bases, with 6 bases remaining between them. The CDR3 here is CASSKGATNEKLFF. In nucleotides, the CDR3 is TGTGCCAGTAGTAAGGGGGCAACTAATGAAAAACTGTTTTTT.

This clonotype was seen many times. The J gene is TRBJ2-2, the V gene TRBV12-3 or TRBV12-4, with D uncertain. This CDR3 spans 14 amino acids. The germline V and J ends were trimmed by 8 bases and 0 bases, with 10 bases remaining between them. The CDR3 nucleotides read TGTGCCAGCTCTAGGTATTCGAACACCGGGGAGCTGTTTTTT. Protein sequence: CASSRYSNTGELFF.